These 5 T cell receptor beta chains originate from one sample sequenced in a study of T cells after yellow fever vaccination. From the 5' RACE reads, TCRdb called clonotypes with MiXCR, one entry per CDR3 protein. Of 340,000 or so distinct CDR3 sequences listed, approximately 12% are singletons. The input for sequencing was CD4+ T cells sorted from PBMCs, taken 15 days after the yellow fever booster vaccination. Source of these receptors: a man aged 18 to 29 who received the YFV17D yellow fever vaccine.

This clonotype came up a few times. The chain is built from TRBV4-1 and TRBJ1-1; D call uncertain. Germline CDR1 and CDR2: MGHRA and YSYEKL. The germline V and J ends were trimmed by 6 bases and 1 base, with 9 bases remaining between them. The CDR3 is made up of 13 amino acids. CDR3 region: CASRGFSNTEAFF. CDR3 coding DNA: TGCGCCAGCAGGGGCTTTTCGAACACTGAAGCTTTCTTT.

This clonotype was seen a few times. The CDR3 protein is CASSLVERGPNTEAFF. The CDR3 DNA follows: TGTGCCAGCAGCTTGGTCGAGCGGGGACCGAACACTGAAGCTTTCTTT. This chain uses TRBV5-6 with TRBJ1-1, with D perhaps TRBD1 (5 bases). V was shortened by 0 bases and J by 1 base, with 13 bases between the two germline ends. CDR1 and CDR2 (germline): SGHDT, YYEEEE. The CDR3 runs to 16 residues. Supplemented by reference TRBV5-6 and TRBJ1-1, the full variable domain reads DAGVTQSPTHLIKTRGQQVTLRCSPKSGHDTVSWYQQALGQGPQFIFQYYEEEERQRGNFPDRFSGHQFPNYSSELNVNALLLGDSALYLCASSLVERGPNTEAFFGQGTRLTVV.

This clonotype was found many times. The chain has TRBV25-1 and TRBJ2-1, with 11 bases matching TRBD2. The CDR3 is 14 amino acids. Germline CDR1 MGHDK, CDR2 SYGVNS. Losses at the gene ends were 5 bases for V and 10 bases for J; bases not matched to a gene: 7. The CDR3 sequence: CASSLAGGPPEQFF. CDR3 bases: TGTGCCAGCAGTCTAGCGGGGGGCCCCCCGGAGCAGTTCTTC.

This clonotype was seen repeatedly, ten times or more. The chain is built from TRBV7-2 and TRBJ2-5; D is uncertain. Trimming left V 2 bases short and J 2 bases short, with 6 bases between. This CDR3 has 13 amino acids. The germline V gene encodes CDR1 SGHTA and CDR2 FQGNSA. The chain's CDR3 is CASSLQRQETQYF. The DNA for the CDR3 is TGTGCCAGCAGCTTACAAAGACAAGAGACCCAGTACTTC.

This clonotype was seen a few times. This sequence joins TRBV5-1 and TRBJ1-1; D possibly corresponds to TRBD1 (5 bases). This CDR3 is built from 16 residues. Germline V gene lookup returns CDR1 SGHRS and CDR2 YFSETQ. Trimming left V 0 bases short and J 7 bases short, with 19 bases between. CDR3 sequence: CASSLGTDSLSFEAFF. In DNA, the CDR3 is TGCGCCAGCAGCTTGGGGACTGACAGTCTCTCTTTTGAAGCTTTCTTT.